The 2 T cell receptor beta chains below come from one sample, sequenced in a study of cytomegalovirus exposure and HLA in healthy donors. Sequencing was performed with immunoSEQ multiplex PCR; in TCRdb, only in-frame clones are kept and a portion is missing. The sample shows approximately 170,000 clones, around 85% of them seen only once. The sequenced material came from PBMCs. The receptors stem from a man aged 18 to 29 in good health and CMV-seropositive.

The CDR3 loop reads CASSPGMANTEAFF. The CDR3 DNA is TGTGCCAGCAGTCCAGGGATGGCGAACACTGAAGCTTTCTTT. J is TRBJ1-1 and V is TRBV11-3, with D possibly matching TRBD1 (5 bases). The CDR3 extends over 14 amino acids. Deletions cut 6 bases from V and 1 base from J, with 12 bases between. Germline V gene data show CDR1 as SGHNT and CDR2 as YENEEA.

The V call is TRBV2, the J call TRBJ2-1; 9 nucleotides match TRBD2. V shed 7 bases and J 8 bases; nucleotides not matched to a gene: 12. The CDR3 sequence is 15 residues long. Germline V gene lookup returns CDR1 SNHLY and CDR2 FYNNEI. The CDR3 here is CASNSLAGDGDEQFF. The CDR3 region has the DNA TGTGCCAGCAACTCCTTAGCGGGAGATGGGGATGAGCAGTTCTTC.